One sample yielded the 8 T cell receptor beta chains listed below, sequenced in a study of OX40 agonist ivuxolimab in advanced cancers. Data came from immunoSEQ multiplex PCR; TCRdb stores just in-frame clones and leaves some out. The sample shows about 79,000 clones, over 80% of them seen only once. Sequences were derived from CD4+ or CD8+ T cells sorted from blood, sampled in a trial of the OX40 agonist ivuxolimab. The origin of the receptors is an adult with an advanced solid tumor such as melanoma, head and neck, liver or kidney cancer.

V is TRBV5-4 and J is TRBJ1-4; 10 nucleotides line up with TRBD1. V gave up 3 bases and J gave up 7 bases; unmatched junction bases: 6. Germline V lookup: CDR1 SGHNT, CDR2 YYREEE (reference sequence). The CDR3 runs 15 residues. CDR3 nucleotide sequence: TGTGCCAGCAGCTGGTGGGACAGGGGTGGTGAAAAACTGTTTTTT. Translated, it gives CASSWWDRGGEKLFF.

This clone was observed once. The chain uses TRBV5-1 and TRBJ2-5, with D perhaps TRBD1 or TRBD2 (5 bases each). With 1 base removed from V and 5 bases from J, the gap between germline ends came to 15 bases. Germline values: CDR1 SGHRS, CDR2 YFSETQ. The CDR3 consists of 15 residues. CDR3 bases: TGCGCCAGCAGCTTGAGTGGGCAGGGAGTCGAGACCCAGTACTTC. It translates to CASSLSGQGVETQYF.

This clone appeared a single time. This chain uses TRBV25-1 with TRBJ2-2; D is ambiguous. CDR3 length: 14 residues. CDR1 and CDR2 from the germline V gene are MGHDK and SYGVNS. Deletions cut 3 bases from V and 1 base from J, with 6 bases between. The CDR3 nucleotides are TGTGCCAGCAGTGACAGGTTGAACACCGGGGAGCTGTTTTTT. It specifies CASSDRLNTGELFF. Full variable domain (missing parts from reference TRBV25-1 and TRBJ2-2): EADIYQTPRYLVIGTGKKITLECSQTMGHDKMYWYQQDPGMELHLIHYSYGVNSTEKGDLSSESTVSRIRTEHFPLTLESARPSHTSQYLCASSDRLNTGELFFGEGSRLTVL.

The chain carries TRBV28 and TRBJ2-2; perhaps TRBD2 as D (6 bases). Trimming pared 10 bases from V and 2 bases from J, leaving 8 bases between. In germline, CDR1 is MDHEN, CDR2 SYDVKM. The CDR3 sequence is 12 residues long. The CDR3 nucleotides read TGTGCCACGGGACTTAACACCGGGGAGCTGTTTTTT. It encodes CATGLNTGELFF. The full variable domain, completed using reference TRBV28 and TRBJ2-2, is DVKVTQSSRYLVKRTGEKVFLECVQDMDHENMFWYRQDPGLGLRLIYFSYDVKMKEKGDIPEGYSVSREKKERFSLILESASTNQTSMYLCATGLNTGELFFGEGSRLTVL.

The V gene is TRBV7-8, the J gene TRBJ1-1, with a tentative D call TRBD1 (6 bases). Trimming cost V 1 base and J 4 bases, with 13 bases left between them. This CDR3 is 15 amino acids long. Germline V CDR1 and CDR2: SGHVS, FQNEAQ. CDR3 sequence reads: CASSLGGGGGTEAFF. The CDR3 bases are TGTGCCAGCAGCTTAGGAGGAGGGGGGGGCACTGAAGCTTTCTTT. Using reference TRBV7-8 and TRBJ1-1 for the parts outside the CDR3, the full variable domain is GAGVSQSPRYKVAKRGQDVALRCDPISGHVSLFWYQQALGQGPEFLTYFQNEAQLDKSGLPSDRFFAERPEGSVSTLKIQRTQQEDSAVYLCASSLGGGGGTEAFFGQGTRLTVV.

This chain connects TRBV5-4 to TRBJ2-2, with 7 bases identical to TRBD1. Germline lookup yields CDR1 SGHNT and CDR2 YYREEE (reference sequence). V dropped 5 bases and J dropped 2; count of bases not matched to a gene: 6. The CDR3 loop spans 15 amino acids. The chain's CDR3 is CASSVDRANTGELFF. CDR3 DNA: TGTGCCAGCAGTGTCGACAGGGCAAACACCGGGGAGCTGTTTTTT.

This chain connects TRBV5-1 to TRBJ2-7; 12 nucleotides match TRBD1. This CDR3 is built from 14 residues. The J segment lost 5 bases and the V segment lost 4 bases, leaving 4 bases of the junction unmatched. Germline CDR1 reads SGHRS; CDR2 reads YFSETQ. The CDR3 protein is CASSPGTGGHEQYF. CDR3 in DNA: TGCGCCAGCAGCCCCGGGACAGGGGGCCACGAGCAGTACTTC.

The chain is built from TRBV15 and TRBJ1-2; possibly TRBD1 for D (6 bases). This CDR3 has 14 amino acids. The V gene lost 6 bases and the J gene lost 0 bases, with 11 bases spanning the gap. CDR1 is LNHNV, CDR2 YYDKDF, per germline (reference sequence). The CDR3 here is CATSPTGPNYGYTF. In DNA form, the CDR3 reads TGTGCCACCAGTCCTACAGGGCCTAACTATGGCTACACCTTC.